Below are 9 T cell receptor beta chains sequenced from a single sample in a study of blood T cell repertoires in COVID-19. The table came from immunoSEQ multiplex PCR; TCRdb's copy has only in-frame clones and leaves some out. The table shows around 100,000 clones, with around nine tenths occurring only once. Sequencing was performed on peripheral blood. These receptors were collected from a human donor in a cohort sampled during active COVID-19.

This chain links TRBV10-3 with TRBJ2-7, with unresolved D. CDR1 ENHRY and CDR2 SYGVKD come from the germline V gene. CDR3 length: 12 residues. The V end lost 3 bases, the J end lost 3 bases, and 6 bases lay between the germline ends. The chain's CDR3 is CAISDQNYEQYF. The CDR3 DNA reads TGTGCCATCAGTGACCAGAACTACGAGCAGTACTTC.

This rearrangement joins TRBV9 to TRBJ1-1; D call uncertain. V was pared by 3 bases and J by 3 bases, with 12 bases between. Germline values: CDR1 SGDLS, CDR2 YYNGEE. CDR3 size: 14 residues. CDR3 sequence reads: CASSGSSVYTEAFF. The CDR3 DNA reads TGTGCCAGCAGCGGGAGCTCGGTGTACACTGAAGCTTTCTTT.

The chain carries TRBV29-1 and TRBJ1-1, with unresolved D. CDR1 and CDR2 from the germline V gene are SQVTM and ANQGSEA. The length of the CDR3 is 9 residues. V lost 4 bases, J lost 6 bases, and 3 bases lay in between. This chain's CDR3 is CSVAPEAFF. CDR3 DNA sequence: TGCAGCGTTGCTCCTGAAGCTTTCTTT. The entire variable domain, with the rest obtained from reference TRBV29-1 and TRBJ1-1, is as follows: SAVISQKPSRDICQRGTSLTIQCQVDSQVTMMFWYRQQPGQSLTLIATANQGSEATYESGFVIDKFPISRPNLTFSTLTVSNMSPEDSSIYLCSVAPEAFFGQGTRLTVV.

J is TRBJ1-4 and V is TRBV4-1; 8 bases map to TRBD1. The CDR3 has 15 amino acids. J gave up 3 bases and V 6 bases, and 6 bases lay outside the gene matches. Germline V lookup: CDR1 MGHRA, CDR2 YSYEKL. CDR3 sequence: CASRLPGQANEKLFF. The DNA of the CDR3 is TGCGCCAGCAGGCTGCCGGGACAGGCTAATGAAAAACTGTTTTTT.

In DNA, the CDR3 is TGTGCCACCAGTGGGCTAGCAGAGACCTCCTACAATGAGCAGTTCTTC. It translates to CATSGLAETSYNEQFF. The chain is built from TRBV24-1 and TRBJ2-1; D might be TRBD2 (5 bases). This CDR3 has 16 amino acids. V was cut by 5 bases and J by 0 bases, with 13 bases left in between. In germline, CDR1 is KGHDR, CDR2 SFDVKD.

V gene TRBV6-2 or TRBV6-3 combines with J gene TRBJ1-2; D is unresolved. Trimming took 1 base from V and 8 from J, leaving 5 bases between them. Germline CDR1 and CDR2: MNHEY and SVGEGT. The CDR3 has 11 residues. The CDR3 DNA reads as TGTGCCAGCAGTTACTTCCGGGGCTACACCTTC. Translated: CASSYFRGYTF.

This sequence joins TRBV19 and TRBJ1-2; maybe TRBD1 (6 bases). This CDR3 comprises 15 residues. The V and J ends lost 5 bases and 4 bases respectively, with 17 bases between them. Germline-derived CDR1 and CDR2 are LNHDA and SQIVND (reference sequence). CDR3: CASSRPSGGTYGYTF. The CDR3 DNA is TGTGCCAGTAGTCGGCCCTCGGGGGGCACCTATGGCTACACCTTC.

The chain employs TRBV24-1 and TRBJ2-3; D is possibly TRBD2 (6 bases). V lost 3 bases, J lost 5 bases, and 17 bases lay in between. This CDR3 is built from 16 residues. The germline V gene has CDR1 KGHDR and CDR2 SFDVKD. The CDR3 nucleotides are TGTGCCACCAGTGATGGTCAGCGGGTTGGTAAAGATACGCAGTATTTT. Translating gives CATSDGQRVGKDTQYF.

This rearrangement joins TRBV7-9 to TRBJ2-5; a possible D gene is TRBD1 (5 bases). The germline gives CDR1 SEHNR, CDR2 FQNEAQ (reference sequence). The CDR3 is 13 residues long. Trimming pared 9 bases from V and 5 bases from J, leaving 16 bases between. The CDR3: CASEILGAETQYF. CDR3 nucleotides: TGTGCCAGTGAAATCCTAGGGGCGGAGACCCAGTACTTC.